The subject of this entry is one TCR beta chain. Its antigen is currently unknown. These data originate in a study of T-cell memory formation after mild COVID-19. A 5'RACE reaction primed in the constant segment made cDNA libraries of TCR alpha and TCR beta, and these carried sample barcodes and UMIs. A single record per CDR3 protein comes from TCRdb applying MiXCR to the 5' RACE reads. Of roughly 450,000 distinct CDR3 sequences in the sample, roughly 18% are singletons; the top ten hold about 12%. General observations from the study: Unconfirmed was the SARS-CoV-2 specificity of second-wave clones that peaked on day 37. Later expanders leaned toward CD4+, whereas clones contracting from day 15 to 85 were balanced CD4/CD8.

Germline loops: CDR1 SQVTM, CDR2 ANQGSEA. The CDR3 spans 14 residues. J gave up 2 bases and V 2 bases, and 3 bases lay outside the gene matches. The sequencing input was PBMCs or a T cell subset sorted from them (not recorded which). The chain uses TRBV29-1 and TRBJ2-5, with 9 nucleotides matching TRBD1. The receptor comes from an adult woman who had mild COVID-19 (a few samples of this study predate the infection). Cell type and time point are not known. The CDR3 here is CSVEPGTGQETQYF. DNA for the CDR3: TGCAGCGTTGAACCCGGGACAGGGCAAGAGACCCAGTACTTC.